This T cell receptor (beta chain) was recorded in a study of shared clonotypes between healthy human individuals. The CDR3 is made up of 16 amino acids. Trimming took 2 bases from V and 0 from J, leaving 10 bases between them. CDR1 is MNHEY and CDR2 is SMNVEV in the germline V gene (reference sequence). Measured with immunoSEQ multiplex PCR; TCRdb has only the in-frame clones, and not every one. The sample consists of more than 550,000 clones, roughly 72% of them appearing once. The chain has TRBV27 and TRBJ1-4; D is unresolved. The sequence was obtained from a woman in her 30s in good health. Sequencing input: memory CD4+ T cells sorted from blood. Sample subset: CD45RA-negative fraction. The CDR3 loop reads CASSLRVGATNEKLFF. The CDR3 bases are TGTGCCAGCAGTTTACGGGTGGGCGCAACTAATGAAAAACTGTTTTTT.